This T cell receptor beta chain comes out of a study of blood T cell repertoires in COVID-19. Overall study context: Samples representing acute and convalescent COVID-19 were sourced from the United States, Italy and Spain.

Participant age was about 18 to 100 years, and participants resided in roughly 24 US areas. Donors in Cohort 3 who had recovered were those with two negative PCRs, healthcare professional clearance, or resolution of their symptoms. The germline V gene encodes CDR1 SGHVS and CDR2 FQNEAQ. V lost 5 bases, J lost 2 bases, and 7 bases lay in between. The CDR3 contains 13 residues. Here immunoSEQ multiplex PCR was the method, and the copy in TCRdb shows in-frame clones only, minus some. This table has approximately 330,000 clones, approximately 89% appearing once. The chain employs TRBV7-8 and TRBJ1-3; D is unresolved. Sequenced material: PBMCs or T cells enriched from blood (not recorded which). The clonotype was recovered from a woman in her twenties or thirties who had recovered from COVID-19. The CDR3 nucleotides are TGTGCCAGCAGCGCGGGTCCTGGAAACACCATATATTTT. Its protein is CASSAGPGNTIYF.